This T cell receptor beta chain is drawn from a study of human T cells and chemical hapten exposure. Study summary: Donors were sensitized with 2% DPC on the upper inner arm.

Worth noting for this clonotype: Its antigen remains unidentified.

The time point is: patch test 2, 6 weeks after DPC sensitization. The treatment denotes: therapeutic diphenylcyclopropenone sensitization with weekly scalp DPC. The authors extracted total RNA from unfractionated whole blood. The ends lost 3 bases at V and 0 bases at J; junction bases unmatched: 11. Germline CDR1 reads DFQATT; CDR2 reads SNEGSKA (reference sequence). This CDR3 has 16 amino acids. Points from the study as a whole: TCRs at a frequency above 1 in 1000 stayed unchanged with DPC sensitization.

Unique molecular identifiers were attached to individual cDNA molecules within the library. MiXCR was run by TCRdb on the RACE reads, yielding one entry per CDR3 protein. The data contain around 75,000 distinct CDR3 sequences, 10% to 13% of them seen just once; the ten biggest clones take up around 7%. This receptor was identified in a woman aged 45 to 65 with alopecia areata. Some clones in this sample may be carry-over from other donors' samples. The sample consisted of whole blood, taken in connection with sensitization to the hapten diphenylcyclopropenone (DPC). The chain carries TRBV20-1 and TRBJ2-7, with TRBD2 matching 7 bases. This chain's CDR3 is CSASGPTGRISYEQYF. In DNA form, the CDR3 reads TGCAGTGCTAGTGGTCCAACCGGGAGGATCTCCTACGAGCAGTACTTC.